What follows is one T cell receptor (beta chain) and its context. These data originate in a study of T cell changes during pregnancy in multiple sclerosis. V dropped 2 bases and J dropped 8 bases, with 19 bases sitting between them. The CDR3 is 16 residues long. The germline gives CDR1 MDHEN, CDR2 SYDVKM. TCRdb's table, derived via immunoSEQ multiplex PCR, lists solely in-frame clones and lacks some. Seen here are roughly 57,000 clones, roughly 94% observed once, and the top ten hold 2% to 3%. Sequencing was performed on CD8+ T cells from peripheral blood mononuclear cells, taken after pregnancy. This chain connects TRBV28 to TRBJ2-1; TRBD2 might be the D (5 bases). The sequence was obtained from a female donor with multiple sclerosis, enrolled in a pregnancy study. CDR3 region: CASSLPSRLRGDEQFF. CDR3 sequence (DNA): TGTGCCAGCAGTTTACCGTCGCGACTTCGGGGTGATGAGCAGTTCTTC.